A selection of T cell receptor beta chains follows, all from one sample in a study of T-cell memory formation after mild COVID-19. MiXCR, run by TCRdb on the 5' RACE reads, gives a single entry per CDR3 protein. This table holds hundreds of thousands of distinct CDR3 sequences, about 20% found once. The sample was PBMCs or a T cell subset sorted from them (not recorded which). The origin of the receptors is an adult woman who had mild COVID-19 (a few samples of this study predate the infection). Cell type and time point are not known. The CDR3 runs from the conserved cysteine through the conserved F or W. The D gene is left open where the match is weak. Only part of the rows carry a size: once, few, many, or a class if the clone is expanded.

D gene,V gene,J gene,clone size,CDR3 protein,CDR3 DNA
TRBD1,TRBV20-1,TRBJ1-5,NA,CSAADRTGIAGGQPQHF,TGCAGTGCTGCGGATAGGACAGGGATAGCCGGCGGTCAGCCCCAGCATTTT
NA,TRBV25-1,TRBJ2-7,NA,CASSERWGYEQYF,TGTGCCAGCAGTGAACGATGGGGCTACGAGCAGTACTTC
TRBD2,TRBV12-3/TRBV12-4,TRBJ2-3,NA,CASSSLGGLAGGTDTQYF,TGTGCCAGCAGTTCCCTTGGGGGTCTAGCGGGGGGCACAGATACGCAGTATTTT
NA,TRBV5-1,TRBJ2-5,many,CASSLGNGETQYF,TGCGCCAGCAGCTTGGGCAATGGGGAGACCCAGTACTTC
NA,TRBV10-3,TRBJ1-1,NA,CAISAQSFAEAFF,TGTGCCATCAGTGCCCAATCTTTCGCTGAAGCTTTCTTT
TRBD1,TRBV20-1,TRBJ2-1,NA,CSARGPGQVYNEQFF,TGCAGTGCTAGGGGGCCGGGACAGGTATACAATGAGCAGTTCTTC
TRBD1,TRBV7-9,TRBJ2-7,few,CASSLVQGTYEQYF,TGTGCCAGCAGCTTAGTACAGGGGACCTACGAGCAGTACTTC
TRBD1,TRBV4-3,TRBJ1-2,NA,CASSHTGGHGYTF,TGCGCCAGCAGCCACACAGGGGGGCATGGCTACACCTTC
NA,TRBV13,TRBJ2-3,few,CASSQPLDTQYF,TGTGCCAGCAGCCAACCACTAGATACGCAGTATTTT
TRBD2,TRBV5-1,TRBJ2-1,few,CASSLEGGSVFF,TGCGCCAGCAGCTTGGAAGGCGGGAGCGTCTTCTTC
TRBD2,TRBV20-1,TRBJ2-1,NA,CSASRLAGSYNEQFF,TGCAGTGCGTCCAGACTAGCGGGCTCCTACAATGAGCAGTTCTTC
TRBD2,TRBV20-1,TRBJ2-7,NA,CSARGLAVAWDEQYF,TGCAGTGCTAGAGGACTAGCCGTAGCTTGGGACGAGCAGTACTTC
NA,TRBV23-1,TRBJ1-1,NA,CASSQSGGVNTEAFF,TGCGCCAGCAGTCAATCGGGGGGGGTGAACACTGAAGCTTTCTTT
NA,TRBV24-1,TRBJ2-3,few,CATRRSVTDTQYF,TGTGCCACCAGACGGAGTGTCACAGATACGCAGTATTTT
NA,TRBV4-1,TRBJ1-5,NA,CASSQIPTRRLNSNQPQHF,TGCGCCAGCAGCCAGATACCTACCAGGAGACTTAACAGCAATCAGCCCCAGCATTTT
NA,TRBV11-2,TRBJ2-7,NA,CASSSWDTYYEQYF,TGTGCCAGCAGCTCTTGGGACACCTACTACGAGCAGTACTTC
TRBD2,TRBV2,TRBJ2-7,NA,CASRNPLAGGDYEQYF,TGTGCCAGCAGGAACCCCCTAGCGGGGGGCGACTACGAGCAGTACTTC
TRBD2,TRBV20-1,TRBJ2-3,few,CSARDLAETDTQYF,TGCAGTGCTAGAGACCTAGCGGAGACAGATACGCAGTATTTT
NA,TRBV25-1,TRBJ2-1,NA,CASSHRVGDNEQFF,TGTGCCAGCAGCCACCGAGTGGGGGACAATGAGCAGTTCTTC
TRBD1,TRBV7-3,TRBJ2-2,few,CASSLTGDRGLNTGELFF,TGTGCCAGCAGCTTAACAGGGGACAGGGGGCTTAACACCGGGGAGCTGTTTTTT
NA,TRBV13,TRBJ1-1,NA,CASSFQEAFF,TGTGCCAGCAGCTTTCAAGAAGCTTTCTTT
NA,TRBV24-1,TRBJ2-3,few,CATSDPGVGFDTQYF,TGTGCCACCAGTGACCCGGGAGTCGGTTTCGATACGCAGTATTTT
NA,TRBV6-5,TRBJ2-7,few,CASSYSILGNYEQYF,TGTGCCAGCAGTTACTCGATACTGGGGAACTACGAGCAGTACTTC
TRBD2,TRBV7-2,TRBJ2-3,NA,CASSLVSLAGSRRDTQYF,TGTGCCAGCAGCTTAGTCTCTCTAGCGGGATCGCGGCGAGATACGCAGTATTTT
NA,TRBV7-7,TRBJ2-1,few,CASSLLSPNIHSSYNEQFF,TGTGCTAGCAGCTTACTGAGCCCCAATATTCATAGCTCCTACAATGAGCAGTTCTTC
TRBD2,TRBV13,TRBJ2-3,few,CASSPAGTSGATDTQYF,TGTGCCAGCAGCCCGGCCGGGACTAGCGGGGCCACAGATACGCAGTATTTT
NA,TRBV4-2,TRBJ2-2,NA,CASSQGYGGELFF,TGTGCCAGCAGCCAAGGCTATGGCGGGGAGCTGTTTTTT
TRBD1,TRBV18,TRBJ1-1,few,CASSPTGTGGPEAFF,TGTGCCAGCTCACCAACCGGGACAGGGGGCCCTGAAGCTTTCTTT
NA,TRBV29-1,TRBJ2-1,many,CSVEEASPPYNEQFF,TGCAGCGTTGAAGAGGCGTCCCCACCGTACAATGAGCAGTTCTTC
NA,TRBV10-3,TRBJ1-5,NA,CAISESGGNQPQHF,TGTGCCATCAGTGAGTCTGGCGGGAACCAGCCCCAGCATTTT
NA,TRBV6-2/TRBV6-3,TRBJ2-5,NA,CASSSWQETQYF,TGTGCCAGCAGTTCTTGGCAAGAGACCCAGTACTTC
NA,TRBV12-3/TRBV12-4,TRBJ2-3,many,CASRLAGTISTDTQYF,TGTGCCAGCAGATTAGCAGGGACGATAAGCACAGATACGCAGTATTTT
NA,TRBV7-3,TRBJ2-1,few,CASSSAGSQHDEQFF,TGTGCCAGCAGCTCAGCCGGGTCCCAACACGATGAGCAGTTCTTC
TRBD2,TRBV7-3,TRBJ2-7,few,CASSLTPGGYEQYF,TGTGCCAGCAGCTTAACCCCGGGGGGGTACGAGCAGTACTTC
NA,TRBV7-9,TRBJ1-1,few,CASSLSEVRAVHTEAFF,TGTGCCAGCAGCTTAAGTGAGGTTAGAGCGGTACACACTGAAGCTTTCTTT
NA,TRBV7-9,TRBJ2-1,few,CASSPKGTPYNEQFF,TGTGCCAGCAGCCCCAAGGGCACTCCCTACAATGAGCAGTTCTTC
TRBD2,TRBV5-1,TRBJ2-1,NA,CASSLPGLAGNEQFF,TGCGCCAGCAGCTTGCCCGGACTAGCGGGGAACGAGCAGTTCTTC